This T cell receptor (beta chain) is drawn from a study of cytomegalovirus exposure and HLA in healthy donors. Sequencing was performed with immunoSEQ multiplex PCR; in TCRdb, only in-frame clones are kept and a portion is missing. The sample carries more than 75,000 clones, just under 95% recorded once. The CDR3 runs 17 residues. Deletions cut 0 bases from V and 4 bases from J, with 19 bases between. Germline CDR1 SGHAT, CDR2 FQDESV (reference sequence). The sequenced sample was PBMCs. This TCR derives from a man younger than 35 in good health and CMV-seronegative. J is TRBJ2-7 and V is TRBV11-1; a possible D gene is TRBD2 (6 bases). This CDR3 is CASSLAKEDYPPYEQYF. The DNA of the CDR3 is TGTGCCAGCAGCTTAGCGAAGGAGGACTACCCCCCGTACGAGCAGTACTTC. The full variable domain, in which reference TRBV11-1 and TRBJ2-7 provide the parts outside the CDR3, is EAEVAQSPRYKITEKSQAVAFWCDPISGHATLYWYRQILGQGPELLVQFQDESVVDDSQLPKDRFSAERLKGVDSTLKIQPAELGDSAMYLCASSLAKEDYPPYEQYFGPGTRLTVT.